Here is one TCR beta chain with its context. No antigen is known for it. TCRdb re-called the 5' RACE reads and shows each CDR3 protein once, DNA omitted. Its table lists 150,000 or so distinct CDR3 sequences. The data are from a study of T cells expressing NK-cell markers. Study-level background: The TCR beta repertoires originated in sorted CD3+CD56+NKG2C+, CD3+CD56+NKG2C- and CD3+CD56-NKG2C+ T cells. Just one sequenced donor of eight was HCMV-seronegative, while seven were seropositive. Regarding the study as a whole: The same clonotypes also predominated in the CD3+CD56-NKG2C+ fraction of several donors. Whether expanded NKG2C+ T cell clones recognized HCMV stayed uncertain.

The length of the CDR3 is 15 residues. Germline CDR1 and CDR2: SGHVS and FQNEAQ. V usage is TRBV7-8 and J usage is TRBJ2-3. The sequence derives from a woman aged 45 to 65 in good health. The source material was blood T cells: a sorted CD56 or NKG2C T cell subset, CD4+ or CD8+ T cells, or bulk PBMC T cells (not recorded which). The CDR3 loop reads CASSEHPSSTDTQYF. The whole variable domain, remainder taken from reference TRBV7-8 and TRBJ2-3, is GAGVSQSPRYKVAKRGQDVALRCDPISGHVSLFWYQQALGQGPEFLTYFQNEAQLDKSGLPSDRFFAERPEGSVSTLKIQRTQQEDSAVYLCASSEHPSSTDTQYFGPGTRLTVL.